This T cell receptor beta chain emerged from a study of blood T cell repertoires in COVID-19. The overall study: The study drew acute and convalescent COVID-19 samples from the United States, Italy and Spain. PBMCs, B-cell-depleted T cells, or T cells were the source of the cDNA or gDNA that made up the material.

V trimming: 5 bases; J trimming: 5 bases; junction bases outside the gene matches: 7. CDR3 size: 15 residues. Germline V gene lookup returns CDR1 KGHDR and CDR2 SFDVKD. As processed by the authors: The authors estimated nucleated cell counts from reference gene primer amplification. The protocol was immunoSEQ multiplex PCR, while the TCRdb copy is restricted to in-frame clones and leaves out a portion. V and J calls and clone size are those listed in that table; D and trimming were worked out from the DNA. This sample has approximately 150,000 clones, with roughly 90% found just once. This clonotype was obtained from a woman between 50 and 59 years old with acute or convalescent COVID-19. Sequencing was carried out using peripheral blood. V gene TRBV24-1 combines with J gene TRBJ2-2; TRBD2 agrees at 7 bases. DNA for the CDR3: TGTGCCACCAGTGGGCCGGGACTAAGGACCGGGGAGCTGTTTTTT. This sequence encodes CATSGPGLRTGELFF.